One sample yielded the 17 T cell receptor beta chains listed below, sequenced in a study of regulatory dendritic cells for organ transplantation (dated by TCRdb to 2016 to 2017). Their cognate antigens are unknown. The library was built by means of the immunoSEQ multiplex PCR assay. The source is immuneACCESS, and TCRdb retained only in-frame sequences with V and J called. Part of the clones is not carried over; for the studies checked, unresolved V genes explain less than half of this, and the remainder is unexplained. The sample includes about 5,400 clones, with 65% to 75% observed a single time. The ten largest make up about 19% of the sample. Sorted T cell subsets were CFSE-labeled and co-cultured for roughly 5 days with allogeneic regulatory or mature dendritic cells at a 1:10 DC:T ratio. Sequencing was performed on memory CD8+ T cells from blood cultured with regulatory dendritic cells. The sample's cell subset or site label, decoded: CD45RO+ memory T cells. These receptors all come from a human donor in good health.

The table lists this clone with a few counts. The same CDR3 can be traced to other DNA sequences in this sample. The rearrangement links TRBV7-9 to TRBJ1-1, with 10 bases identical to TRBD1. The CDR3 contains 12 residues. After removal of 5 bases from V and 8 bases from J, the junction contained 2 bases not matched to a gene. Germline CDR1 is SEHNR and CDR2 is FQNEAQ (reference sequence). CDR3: CASSGTGVEAFF. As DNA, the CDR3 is TGTGCCAGCAGCGGGACAGGGGTAGAAGCTTTCTTT.

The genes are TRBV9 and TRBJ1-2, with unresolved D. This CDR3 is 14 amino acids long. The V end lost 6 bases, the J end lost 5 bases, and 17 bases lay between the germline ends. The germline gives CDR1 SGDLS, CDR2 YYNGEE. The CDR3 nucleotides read TGTGCCAGCACCCCAGGTTCAGTTGGGTATGGCTACACCTTC. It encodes CASTPGSVGYGYTF.

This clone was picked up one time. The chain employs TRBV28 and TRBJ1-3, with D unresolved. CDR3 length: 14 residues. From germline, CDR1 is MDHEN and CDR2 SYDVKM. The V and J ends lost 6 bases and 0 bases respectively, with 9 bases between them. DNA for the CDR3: TGTGCCAGCAGGTACAAGAGCTCTGGAAACACCATATATTTT. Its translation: CASRYKSSGNTIYF.

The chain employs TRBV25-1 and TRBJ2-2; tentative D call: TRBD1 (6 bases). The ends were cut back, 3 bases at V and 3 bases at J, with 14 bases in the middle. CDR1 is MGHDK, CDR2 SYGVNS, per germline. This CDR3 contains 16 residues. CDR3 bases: TGTGCCAGCAGTGACCCCGAGACAGGAGACACCGGGGAGCTGTTTTTT. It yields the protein CASSDPETGDTGELFF.

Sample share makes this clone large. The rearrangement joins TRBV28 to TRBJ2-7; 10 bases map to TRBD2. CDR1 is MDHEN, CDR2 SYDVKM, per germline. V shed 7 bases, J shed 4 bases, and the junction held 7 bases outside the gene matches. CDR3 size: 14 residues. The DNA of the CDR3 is TGTGCCAGCACCCGAGGACTAGCGGCTTACGAGCAGTACTTC. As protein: CASTRGLAAYEQYF. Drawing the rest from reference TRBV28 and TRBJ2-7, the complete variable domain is DVKVTQSSRYLVKRTGEKVFLECVQDMDHENMFWYRQDPGLGLRLIYFSYDVKMKEKGDIPEGYSVSREKKERFSLILESASTNQTSMYLCASTRGLAAYEQYFGPGTRLTVT.

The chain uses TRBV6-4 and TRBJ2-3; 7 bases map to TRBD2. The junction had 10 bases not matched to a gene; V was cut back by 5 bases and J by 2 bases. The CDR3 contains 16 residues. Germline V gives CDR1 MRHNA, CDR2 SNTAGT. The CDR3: CASSPAPSGATDTQYF. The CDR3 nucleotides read TGTGCCAGCAGTCCCGCCCCAAGCGGGGCCACAGATACGCAGTATTTT.

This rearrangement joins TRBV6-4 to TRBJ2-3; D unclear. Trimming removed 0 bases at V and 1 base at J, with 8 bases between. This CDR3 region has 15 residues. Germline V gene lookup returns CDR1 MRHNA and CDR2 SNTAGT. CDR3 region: CASSDSSHGTDTQYF. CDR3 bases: TGTGCCAGCAGTGACTCGAGTCACGGCACAGATACGCAGTATTTT.

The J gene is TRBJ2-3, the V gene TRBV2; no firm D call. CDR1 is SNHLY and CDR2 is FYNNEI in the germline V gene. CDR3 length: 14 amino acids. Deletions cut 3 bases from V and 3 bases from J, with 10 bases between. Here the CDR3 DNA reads TGTGCCAGCAGTGACAAGGTACTGACAGATACGCAGTATTTT. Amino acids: CASSDKVLTDTQYF.

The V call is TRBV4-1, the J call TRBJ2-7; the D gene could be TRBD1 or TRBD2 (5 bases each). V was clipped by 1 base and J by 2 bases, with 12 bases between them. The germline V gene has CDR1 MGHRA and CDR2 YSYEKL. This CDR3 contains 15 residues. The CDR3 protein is CASSQARDPAYEQYF. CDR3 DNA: TGCGCCAGCAGCCAAGCCCGGGACCCAGCCTACGAGCAGTACTTC.

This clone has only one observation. This CDR3 is CASSPGQGPNTGELFF. In DNA form, the CDR3 reads TGTGCCAGCAGTCCCGGACAGGGGCCGAACACCGGGGAGCTGTTTTTT. The rearrangement links TRBV27 to TRBJ2-2, with 9 bases identical to TRBD1. The CDR3 length is 16 residues. Trimming at V came to 5 bases and at J to 0 bases, leaving 4 bases not matched to a gene. Germline values: CDR1 MNHEY, CDR2 SMNVEV (reference sequence).

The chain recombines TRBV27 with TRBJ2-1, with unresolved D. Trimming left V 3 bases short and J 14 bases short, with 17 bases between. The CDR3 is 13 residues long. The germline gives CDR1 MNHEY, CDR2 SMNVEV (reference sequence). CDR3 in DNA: TGTGCCAGCAGTTTCGTGCCCATAGATAGGGAGTTCTTC. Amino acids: CASSFVPIDREFF.

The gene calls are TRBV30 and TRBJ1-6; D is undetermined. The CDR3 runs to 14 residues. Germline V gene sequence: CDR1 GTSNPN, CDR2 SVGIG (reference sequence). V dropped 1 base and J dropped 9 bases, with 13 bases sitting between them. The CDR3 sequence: CAWSDWAAGSPLHF. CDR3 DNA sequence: TGTGCCTGGAGTGATTGGGCCGCGGGTTCACCCCTCCACTTT.

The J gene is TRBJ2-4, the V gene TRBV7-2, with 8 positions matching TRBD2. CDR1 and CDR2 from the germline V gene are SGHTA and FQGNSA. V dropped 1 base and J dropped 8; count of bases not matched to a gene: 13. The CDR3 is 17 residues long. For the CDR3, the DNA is TGTGCCAGCAGCTTAGTGGGTAGCGGGATGGGTTTAGACATTCAGTACTTC. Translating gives CASSLVGSGMGLDIQYF. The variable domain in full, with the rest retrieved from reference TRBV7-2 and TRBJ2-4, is GAGVSQSPSNKVTEKGKDVELRCDPISGHTALYWYRQSLGQGLEFLIYFQGNSAPDKSGLPSDRFSAERTGGSVSTLTIQRTQQEDSAVYLCASSLVGSGMGLDIQYFGAGTRLSVL.

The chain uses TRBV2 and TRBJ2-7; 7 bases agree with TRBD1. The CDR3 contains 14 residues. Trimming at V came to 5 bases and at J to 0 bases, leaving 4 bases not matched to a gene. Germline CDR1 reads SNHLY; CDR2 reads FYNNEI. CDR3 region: CASSQQGISYEQYF. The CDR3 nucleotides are TGTGCCAGCAGTCAACAGGGGATCTCCTACGAGCAGTACTTC.

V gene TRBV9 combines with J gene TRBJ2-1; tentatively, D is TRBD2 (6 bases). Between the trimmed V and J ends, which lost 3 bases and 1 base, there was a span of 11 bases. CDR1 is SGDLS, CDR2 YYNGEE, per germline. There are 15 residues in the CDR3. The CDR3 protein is CASSAGGKSYNEQFF. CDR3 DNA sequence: TGTGCCAGCAGCGCTGGAGGGAAGTCCTACAATGAGCAGTTCTTC. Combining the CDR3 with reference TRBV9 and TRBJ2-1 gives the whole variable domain DSGVTQTPKHLITATGQRVTLRCSPRSGDLSVYWYQQSLDQGLQFLIQYYNGEERAKGNILERFSAQQFPDLHSELNLSSLELGDSALYFCASSAGGKSYNEQFFGPGTRLTVL.

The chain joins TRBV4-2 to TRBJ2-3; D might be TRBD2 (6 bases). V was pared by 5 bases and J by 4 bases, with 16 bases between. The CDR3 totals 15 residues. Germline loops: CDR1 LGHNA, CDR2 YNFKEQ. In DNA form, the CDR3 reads TGTGCCAGCAGCACCCTTGACGGGGGACCAGATACGCAGTATTTT. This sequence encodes CASSTLDGGPDTQYF.

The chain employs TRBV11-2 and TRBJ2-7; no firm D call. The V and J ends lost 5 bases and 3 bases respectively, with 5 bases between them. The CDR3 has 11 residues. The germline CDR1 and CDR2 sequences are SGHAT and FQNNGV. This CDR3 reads CASSRHYEQYF. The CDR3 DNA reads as TGTGCCAGCAGCCGTCACTACGAGCAGTACTTC.